These T cell receptor beta chains were read from a single sample in a study of blood T cell repertoires in COVID-19. Clones were read by immunoSEQ multiplex PCR, and TCRdb kept only the in-frame ones, dropping some. The sample lists approximately 450,000 clones; 85% to 90% were seen once. Sequenced material: PBMCs or T cells enriched from blood (not recorded which). These receptors originate from a man aged 25 to 40 who had recovered from COVID-19. Both conserved end residues are part of each CDR3.

TRBV19	CASSISGRWTGELFF
TRBV19	CASSITGAKNIQYF
TRBV2	CASSRQPTGELFF
TRBV7-9	CASSEGAIEKLFF
TRBV28	CASTESRINQPQHF
TRBV27	CASSWAGDSSGKLFF
TRBV29-1	CSVEDLTRPKYSGNTIYF
TRBV12-3/TRBV12-4	CASGSGAYEQYF
TRBV10-3	CAISGQGVLYYGYTF
TRBV7-3	CASSKNTGSTDTQYF
TRBV13	CASSSLLREQYF
TRBV18	CASSPLGTGNIQPQHF
TRBV28	CASSLRGINQPQHF
TRBV5-1	CASSLEQGPNEKLFF
TRBV27	CASSSTGGNTEAFF
TRBV28	CASMSGTSIWNYGYTF
TRBV5-1	CASSFRGFTQETQYF
TRBV6-5	CASSRDRGGSPLHF
TRBV28	CASSLGNSGTGDEQFF
TRBV6-5	CASTPADSLNQPQHF
TRBV7-9	CASNNLGVPYEQYF
TRBV4-1	CASSQGPAEITDTQYF
TRBV5-1	CASSSSGANSPLHF
TRBV4-1	CASSHTSNTEAFF
TRBV28	CASSSLRVAEAFF
TRBV18	CASSLGPPGSNQPQHF
TRBV14	CASSQDYKEFIDEQYF
TRBV5-1	CASRSGLAGGVYEQYF
TRBV5-1	CASSTGTGSRNEQFF
TRBV27	CASRQNPTGGGQPQHF
TRBV5-5	CASSLEPGTSGLRDTQYF
TRBV13	CASSLVGGNYGYTF
TRBV7-3	CASSFYGNEQFF
TRBV4-1	CASSQESGTSGGNEQFF
TRBV6-7	CASSYSRRGNQPQHF
TRBV7-9	CVVSGTSREQYF
TRBV18	CASSPEAVEQYF
TRBV3-1/TRBV3-2	CASSQWGGSYNEQFF
TRBV3-1/TRBV3-2	CASLRSSGELFF
TRBV30	CACSRGRGETQYF
TRBV28	CASSPHRGYVYEQYF
TRBV27	CASSFGGSQETQYF
TRBV2	CASIPDRAKGYTF
TRBV28	CASSLTGGEWEKLFF
TRBV18	CASSPSGSLNEQFF
TRBV28	CASSPGAGSYGYTF
TRBV19	CASSIAVGGELFF
TRBV2	CASNLDRGPLGDEQYF
TRBV28	CASSFLRNAEAFF
TRBV9	CASSVSWDTAYEQYF
TRBV11-2	CASSLTGTSGREQYF
TRBV28	CASSLEGVTGAFF
TRBV5-4	CASTLGGEDTGELFF
TRBV5-1	CASSLGPQVGGVNTEAFF
TRBV28	CASSPLPVLDQPQHF